The sample holds one count of the clone carrying this T cell receptor beta chain. The antigen is not known. A much more abundant neighbour one base away suggests this may be a read error. Given the absence of the conserved phenylalanine or tryptophan at the CDR3 end, a read error is likely. Trimming stripped 5 bases from V and 8 bases from J, with 4 bases between. Germline CDR1 is MNHNY and CDR2 is SVGAGI (reference sequence). The CDR3 runs 11 residues. The data stem from a study of breast tumors, draining lymph nodes, adjacent tissues. Regarding the study as a whole: Tumor T cell lymph node origin was a supported hypothesis, not proven.

Samples came from axillary lymph nodes draining the breast cancer. MiXCR, applied by TCRdb to the multiplex PCR reads, yields one record per CDR3 protein. The table records 200,000 to 250,000 distinct CDR3 sequences, under 40% of them present only once. This receptor was taken from a female donor with breast cancer. Some clones in this sample may be carry-over from other donors' samples. The sequenced material came from axillary lymph node tissue. This sequence joins TRBV6-6 and TRBJ1-6; no reliable D call. The DNA of the CDR3 is TGTGCCAGCAGTGAACATTCACCCCTCCACCTT. Residues: CASSEHSPLHL.